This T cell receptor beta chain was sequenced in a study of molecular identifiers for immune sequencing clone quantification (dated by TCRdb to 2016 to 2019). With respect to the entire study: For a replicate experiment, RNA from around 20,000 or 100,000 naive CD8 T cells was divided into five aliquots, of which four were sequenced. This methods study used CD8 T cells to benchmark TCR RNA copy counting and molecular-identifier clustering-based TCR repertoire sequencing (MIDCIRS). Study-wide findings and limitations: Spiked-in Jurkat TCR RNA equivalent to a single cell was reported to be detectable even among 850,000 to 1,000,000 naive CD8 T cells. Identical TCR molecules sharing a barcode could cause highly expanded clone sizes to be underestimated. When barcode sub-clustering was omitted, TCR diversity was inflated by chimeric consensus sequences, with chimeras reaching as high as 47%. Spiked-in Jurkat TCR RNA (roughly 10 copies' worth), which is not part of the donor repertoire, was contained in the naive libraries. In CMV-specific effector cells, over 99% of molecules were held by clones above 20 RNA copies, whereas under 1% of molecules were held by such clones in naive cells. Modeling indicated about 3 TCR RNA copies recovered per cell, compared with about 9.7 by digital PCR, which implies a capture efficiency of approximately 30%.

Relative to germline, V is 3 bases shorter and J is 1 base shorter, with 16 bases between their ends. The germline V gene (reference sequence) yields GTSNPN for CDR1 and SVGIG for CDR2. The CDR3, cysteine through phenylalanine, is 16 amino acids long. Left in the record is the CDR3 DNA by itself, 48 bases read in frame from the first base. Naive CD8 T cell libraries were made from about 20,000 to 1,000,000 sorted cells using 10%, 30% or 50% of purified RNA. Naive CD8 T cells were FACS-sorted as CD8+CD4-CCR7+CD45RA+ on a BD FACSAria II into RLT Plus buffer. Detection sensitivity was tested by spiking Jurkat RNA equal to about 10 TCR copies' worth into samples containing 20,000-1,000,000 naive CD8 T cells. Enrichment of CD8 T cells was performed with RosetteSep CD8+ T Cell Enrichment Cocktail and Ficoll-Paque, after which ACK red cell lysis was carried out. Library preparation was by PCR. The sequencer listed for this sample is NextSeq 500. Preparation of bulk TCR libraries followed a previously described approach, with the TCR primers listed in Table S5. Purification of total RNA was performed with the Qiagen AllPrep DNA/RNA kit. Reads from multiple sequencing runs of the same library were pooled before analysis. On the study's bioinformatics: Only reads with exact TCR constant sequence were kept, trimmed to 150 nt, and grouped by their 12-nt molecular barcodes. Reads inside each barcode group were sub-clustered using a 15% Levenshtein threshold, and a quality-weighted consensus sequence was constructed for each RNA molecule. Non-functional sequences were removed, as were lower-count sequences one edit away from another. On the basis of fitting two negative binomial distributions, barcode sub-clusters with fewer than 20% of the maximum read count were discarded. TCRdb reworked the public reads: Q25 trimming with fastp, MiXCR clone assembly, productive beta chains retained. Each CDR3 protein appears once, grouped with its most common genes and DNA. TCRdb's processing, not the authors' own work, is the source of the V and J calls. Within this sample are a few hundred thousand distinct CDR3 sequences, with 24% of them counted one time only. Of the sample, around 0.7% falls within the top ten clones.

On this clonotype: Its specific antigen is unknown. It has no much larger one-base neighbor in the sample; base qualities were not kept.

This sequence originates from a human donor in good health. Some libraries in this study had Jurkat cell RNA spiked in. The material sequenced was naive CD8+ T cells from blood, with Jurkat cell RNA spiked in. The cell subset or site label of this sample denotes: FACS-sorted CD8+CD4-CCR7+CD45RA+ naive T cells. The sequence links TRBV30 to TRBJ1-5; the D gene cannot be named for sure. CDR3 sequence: CAWSPRRARSNQPQHF. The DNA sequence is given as TGTGCCTGGAGCCCCAGGCGGGCGAGGAGCAATCAGCCCCAGCATTTT.